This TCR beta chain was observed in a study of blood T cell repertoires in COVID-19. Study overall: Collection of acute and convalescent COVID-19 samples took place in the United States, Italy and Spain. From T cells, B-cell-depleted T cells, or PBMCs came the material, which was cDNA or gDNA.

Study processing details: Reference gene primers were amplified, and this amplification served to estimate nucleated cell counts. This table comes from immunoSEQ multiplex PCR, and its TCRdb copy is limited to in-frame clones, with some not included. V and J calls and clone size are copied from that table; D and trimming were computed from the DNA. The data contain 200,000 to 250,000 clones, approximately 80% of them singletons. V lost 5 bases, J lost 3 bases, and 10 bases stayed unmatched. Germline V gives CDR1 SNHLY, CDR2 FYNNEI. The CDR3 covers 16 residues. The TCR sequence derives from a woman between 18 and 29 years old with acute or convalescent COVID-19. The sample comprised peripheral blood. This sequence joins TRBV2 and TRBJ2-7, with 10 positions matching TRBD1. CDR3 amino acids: CASSTTDRGVNYEQYF. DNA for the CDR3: TGTGCCAGCAGTACCACGGACAGGGGGGTAAACTACGAGCAGTACTTC.